This T cell receptor (beta chain) appears in the sequencing data of a study of cytomegalovirus exposure and HLA in healthy donors. Study-wide results and limits: Later analysis associated a missense DCLRE1C variant with TCR beta V- and J-gene trimming. According to the study, roughly 160 TCR beta chains were cytomegalovirus-associated. HLA restriction was apparent for most CMV-associated TCR beta chains in a later analysis.

Remarks on this clone: The antigen is not known.

PCR amplification relied on 60 Vbeta primers (plus 13 Jbeta primers). This table comes from immunoSEQ multiplex PCR, and its TCRdb copy is limited to in-frame clones, with some not included. Of 150,000 or so clones listed, approximately 80% are singletons. V shed 5 bases and J 5 bases; nucleotides not matched to a gene: 8. Germline values: CDR1 SNHLY, CDR2 FYNNEI. CDR3 size: 15 residues. The sample was PBMCs. This receptor was obtained from a man between 45 and 60 years old in good health and CMV-seronegative. V usage is TRBV2 and J usage is TRBJ1-4; 7 bases map to TRBD1. The CDR3: CASSYRQGRNEKLFF. CDR3 bases: TGTGCCAGCAGTTACCGACAGGGAAGGAATGAAAAACTGTTTTTT.